This TCR beta chain comes out of a study of T cell repertoires in cytomegalovirus infection. V lost 6 bases, J lost 11 bases, and 10 bases lay in between. CDR1 and CDR2 from the germline V gene are DFQATT and SNEGSKA (reference sequence). The CDR3 covers 9 residues. One entry per CDR3 protein, called by TCRdb with MiXCR from the reads. The sample includes approximately 990,000 distinct CDR3 sequences, about a third of them seen just once. Remarks on this clonotype: Its target is not known.

The chain joins TRBV20-1 to TRBJ1-1; D is ambiguous. This material consisted of cultured CD8+ T cells from PBMCs, taken from culture after CMV antigen stimulation. This TCR was sampled from a human donor in good health (CMV status not recorded). Some clones in this sample may be carry-over from other donors' samples. The CDR3 nucleotides are TGCAGTGCCCCACCGGTCGCTTTCTTT. Translated, it gives CSAPPVAFF.